These T cell receptor beta chains were read from a single sample in a study. Via MiXCR, TCRdb re-called the 5' RACE reads, giving one row per CDR3 protein. Of about 55,000 distinct CDR3 sequences listed, less than 25% were seen once; the top ten hold roughly 2.9%. The specimen sequenced was tumor-infiltrating Tregs sorted from the breast tumor. The receptors shown here come from a female donor with breast cancer. Both conserved end residues are part of each CDR3. A D gene is named only where the DNA matches it firmly. For some rows the clone size is stated as once, few or many, or as a class when expanded; others skip it.

V	size	J	D	DNA	CDR3
TRBV4-2	many	TRBJ1-2	-	TGTGCCAGCAGCCAAGACGCAGGGCGGAATGTGTATGGCTACACCTTC	CASSQDAGRNVYGYTF
TRBV6-1	few	TRBJ1-5	TRBD1	TGTGCCAGCAGTGAAGCCAGGGGGGCCTATAGCAATCAGCCCCAGCATTTT	CASSEARGAYSNQPQHF
TRBV7-8	-	TRBJ1-1	-	TGTGCCAGCAGCACAACAGGGAGGACTGAAGCTTTCTTT	CASSTTGRTEAFF
TRBV2	many	TRBJ1-5	-	TGTGCCAGCAGTGAGATTAGCAATCAGCCCCAGCATTTT	CASSEISNQPQHF
TRBV7-2	few	TRBJ1-6	-	TGTGCCAGCAGCTTAGCAGGGTTTGGTTCACCCCTCCACTTT	CASSLAGFGSPLHF
TRBV7-9	-	TRBJ2-2	TRBD2	TGTGCCAGCACTAGCGGGAGGGCCGACACCGGGGAGCTGTTTTTT	CASTSGRADTGELFF
TRBV5-5	few	TRBJ1-3	-	TGTGCCAGCAGCTTAAGCCGGAGCTCTGGGAACACCATATATTTT	CASSLSRSSGNTIYF
TRBV2	-	TRBJ2-1	TRBD2	TGTGCCAGCAGTAGACTTCCCGCCGGGACTAGCGTCAATGAGCAGTTCTTC	CASSRLPAGTSVNEQFF
TRBV5-1	-	TRBJ1-1	-	TGCGCCAGCCTTAGGGACGACTTGAACACTGAAGCTTTCTTT	CASLRDDLNTEAFF
TRBV12-3/TRBV12-4	few	TRBJ1-4	TRBD1	TGTGCCAGCAGTAAGGGACAGTCCAATGAAAAACTGTTTTTT	CASSKGQSNEKLFF
TRBV4-1	-	TRBJ1-2	-	TGCGCCAGCAGCCCCCAGACCCCGGAGGCTGGGGGCTACACCTTC	CASSPQTPEAGGYTF
TRBV20-1	-	TRBJ2-3	TRBD2	TGCAGTGCTAGTGGACTAGCGGGAGAGGGTCTGGGTACGCAGTATTTT	CSASGLAGEGLGTQYF
TRBV5-1	many	TRBJ1-4	-	TGCGCCAGCAGCGATAAGGGAGGGCGACAGTTTTTT	CASSDKGGRQFF
TRBV7-3	few	TRBJ2-3	TRBD2	TGTGCCAGCAGCTTAATATCGGGGGCTAGCGGGAGGCAGGGAGATACGCAGTATTTT	CASSLISGASGRQGDTQYF
TRBV10-3	many	TRBJ1-5	-	TGTGCCATCAGTGTTAAGTCTGATCAGCCCCAGCATTTT	CAISVKSDQPQHF
TRBV28	few	TRBJ2-1	-	TGTGCCAGCAGTTTAGCGGAAGCAAACCCAAATGAGCAGTTCTTC	CASSLAEANPNEQFF
TRBV25-1	few	TRBJ1-1	TRBD1	TGTGCCAGCAGTGAACCAGGGGGGTTCACTGAAGCTTTCTTT	CASSEPGGFTEAFF
TRBV7-7	few	TRBJ2-1	TRBD1	TGTGCTAGCAGTCGGGACAGGGGGAATGAGCAGTTCTTC	CASSRDRGNEQFF
TRBV10-3	few	TRBJ1-1	TRBD1	TGTGCCATCAGTGAGTCTGGGGACAGGGACACTGAAGCTTTCTTT	CAISESGDRDTEAFF
TRBV4-1	few	TRBJ2-1	-	TGCGCCAGCAGAGCTCCCCCCCGGGAAGCCTCGTTTGATGAGCAGTTCTTC	CASRAPPREASFDEQFF
TRBV7-3	-	TRBJ1-5	TRBD1	TGTGCCAGCAGCTTAACTTCGACAGGGGGCCGAGCTTATAGCAATCAGCCCCAGCATTTT	CASSLTSTGGRAYSNQPQHF
TRBV5-1	many	TRBJ1-6	-	TGCGCCAGCAGCCTGGACACCGTGGATTCACCCCTCCACTTT	CASSLDTVDSPLHF
TRBV7-9	-	TRBJ2-7	-	TGTGCCAGCAACAAACTCAGTCACTACGAGCAGTACTTC	CASNKLSHYEQYF
TRBV5-6	-	TRBJ1-5	-	TGTGCCAGCAGCTTGTACGGGGGGAGCAATCAGCCCCAGCATTTT	CASSLYGGSNQPQHF
TRBV5-1	-	TRBJ2-1	TRBD2	TGCGCCAGCAGCCTCAGCGGGACCCCCTACAATGAGCAGTTCTTC	CASSLSGTPYNEQFF
TRBV20-1	few	TRBJ2-1	TRBD2	TGCAGTGCTCCGAAGACTAGCGGGAGATCAAATGAGCAGTTCTTC	CSAPKTSGRSNEQFF
TRBV5-1	-	TRBJ2-1	TRBD2	TGCGCCAGCAGCTTGGGACTAGCGGCTGAGCAGTTCTTC	CASSLGLAAEQFF
TRBV20-1	many	TRBJ2-5	-	TGCAGTGCTCCCAGAGGATGGGGGGAGCGGACCGATCAAGAGACCCAGTACTTC	CSAPRGWGERTDQETQYF
TRBV5-1	-	TRBJ1-4	-	TGCGCCAGCAGCTTATGGCAGGGTGAAAAACTGTTTTTT	CASSLWQGEKLFF
TRBV4-1	few	TRBJ1-2	TRBD1	TGCGCCAGCAGCCGCGACCCAACCGGGACAGGGGCTAACTATGGCTACACCTTC	CASSRDPTGTGANYGYTF
TRBV18	few	TRBJ1-2	TRBD1	TGTGCCAGCTCACCACCGGTGAACAGGGGATATGGCTACACCTTC	CASSPPVNRGYGYTF
TRBV20-1	-	TRBJ1-5	-	TGCAGTGCTAGTTACCCACGGGGCAATCAGCCCCAGCATTTT	CSASYPRGNQPQHF
TRBV7-6	few	TRBJ2-7	TRBD2	TGTGCCAGCAGCCTCCAGAGAGCGGGAATTACGGACGAGCAGTACTTC	CASSLQRAGITDEQYF
TRBV28	many	TRBJ2-4	-	TGTGCCAGCAGCGAAGGACCGGTCACGCACTTC	CASSEGPVTHF
TRBV7-9	few	TRBJ1-3	-	TGTGCCAGCAGCTCGGGACCGAGAGGAAACACCATATATTTT	CASSSGPRGNTIYF
TRBV10-3	few	TRBJ2-3	-	TGTGCCATCAGTGATTGGGGGAATACACACCCAGATACGCAGTATTTT	CAISDWGNTHPDTQYF